The sequence of this TCR beta chain was determined in a study of T cell responses to AZD1222 COVID-19 vaccine. With 1 base clipped from V and 4 bases from J, the junction kept 2 bases outside the gene matches. This CDR3 comprises 14 residues. Germline V lookup: CDR1 SGHTA, CDR2 FQGNSA. Measured with immunoSEQ multiplex PCR; TCRdb has only the in-frame clones, and not every one. The sample holds around 150,000 clones, roughly 90% seen once. The rearrangement joins TRBV7-2 to TRBJ1-2, with 8 bases matching TRBD1. The starting material was peripheral blood, obtained 28 days after the second AZD1222 dose. This clonotype was obtained from an adult who received the AZD1222 COVID-19 vaccine. The CDR3 sequence: CASSLGDRSYGYTF. The CDR3 DNA reads TGTGCCAGCAGCTTAGGGGACAGGTCCTATGGCTACACCTTC.